This is a list of T cell receptor beta chains from one sample in a study of blood T cell repertoires in COVID-19. Profiling relied on immunoSEQ multiplex PCR, and the TCRdb table lists in-frame clones only, not all of them. The table includes about 190,000 clones, roughly 80% detected once. Sequenced: peripheral blood. These TCRs come from a woman in her forties or fifties with acute or convalescent COVID-19. CDR3s include the opening cysteine and the closing phenylalanine or tryptophan. The D gene is left open where the match is weak. Some rows have no size entry. The others give once, few or many, or a class for an expanded clone.

CDR3aa	CDR3nt	d_gene	v_gene	abundance	j_gene
CAWSSGTHEQYF	TGTGCCTGGAGTAGCGGGACCCACGAGCAGTACTTC	TRBD2	TRBV30	.	TRBJ2-7
CASSPQGGNQPQHF	TGTGCCAGCAGTCCGCAGGGTGGCAATCAGCCCCAGCATTTT	.	TRBV6-2/TRBV6-3	.	TRBJ1-5
CASSLLAGRNNEQFF	TGTGCCAGCAGTCTTCTAGCGGGACGTAACAATGAGCAGTTCTTC	TRBD2	TRBV6-4	few	TRBJ2-1
CASSLERGTGANEQFF	TGCGCCAGCAGCTTGGAGCGTGGGACAGGGGCCAATGAGCAGTTCTTC	TRBD1	TRBV5-1	.	TRBJ2-1
CASSPAGWGGYTF	TGTGCCAGCAGCCCAGCGGGGTGGGGTGGCTACACCTTC	.	TRBV28	.	TRBJ1-2
CATSRETGYEQYF	TGTGCCACCAGCAGGGAGACAGGGTACGAGCAGTACTTC	TRBD1	TRBV15	once	TRBJ2-7
CASSVGGDYAYEQYF	TGTGCCAGCAGCGTAGGTGGGGACTATGCGTACGAGCAGTACTTC	TRBD2	TRBV9	.	TRBJ2-7
CASSLTGGGSPLHF	TGTGCCAGCAGTTTGACAGGGGGAGGTTCACCCCTCCACTTT	TRBD1	TRBV6-5	.	TRBJ1-6
CASSIQEGEKLFF	TGTGCCAGTAGTATCCAGGAGGGGGAAAAACTGTTTTTT	.	TRBV19	.	TRBJ1-4
CASTQDRGGNSPLHF	TGTGCCAGCACCCAGGACAGGGGCGGCAATTCACCCCTCCACTTT	TRBD1	TRBV6-5	medium-sized	TRBJ1-6
CASSKQAEAFF	TGTGCCAGCAGCAAACAGGCTGAAGCTTTCTTT	.	TRBV6-6	.	TRBJ1-1
CASSRGGGKGEQYF	TGTGCCAGCAGCCGGGGGGGCGGCAAGGGCGAGCAGTACTTC	TRBD2	TRBV6-5	.	TRBJ2-7
CASSVRGGVDNQPQHF	TGTGCCAGCAGTGTCCGGGGGGGAGTGGACAATCAGCCCCAGCATTTT	.	TRBV6-1	.	TRBJ1-5
CASSLMTVTQPQHF	TGTGCCAGCAGTTTAATGACAGTAACTCAGCCCCAGCATTTT	.	TRBV28	.	TRBJ1-5
CASTNGGTYSNQPQHF	TGTGCCAGCACCAATGGGGGGACTTATAGCAATCAGCCCCAGCATTTT	.	TRBV2	.	TRBJ1-5
CASSFSSGGKGEKLFF	TGCGCCAGCAGCTTTTCTTCAGGGGGCAAGGGGGAAAAACTGTTTTTT	TRBD1	TRBV5-1	.	TRBJ1-4
CASSQRDRGTGELFF	TGTGCCAGCAGCCAACGGGACAGGGGGACCGGGGAGCTGTTTTTT	TRBD1	TRBV14	.	TRBJ2-2
CASSLEGGAADTF	TGTGCCAGCAGCTTAGAGGGGGGGGCGGCAGACACCTTC	.	TRBV7-2	.	TRBJ1-2
CASSLASSGRTITYEQYF	TGCGCCAGCAGCTTGGCCTCTTCCGGCAGGACAATTACCTACGAGCAGTACTTC	.	TRBV5-1	.	TRBJ2-7
CASSLSLRGSYEQYF	TGTGCCAGCAGTTTATCACTCAGGGGCTCCTACGAGCAGTACTTC	.	TRBV27	.	TRBJ2-7
CASSLIGTAQSGELFF	TGCGCCAGCAGCTTGATAGGGACAGCCCAGTCCGGGGAGCTGTTTTTT	TRBD1	TRBV5-1	few	TRBJ2-2
CASSAGGTSGRALHEQYF	TGTGCCAGCAGTGCTGGGGGAACTAGCGGGAGGGCCCTCCACGAGCAGTACTTC	TRBD2	TRBV2	.	TRBJ2-7
CASSPRGGGAFF	TGTGCCAGCAGCCCCAGGGGCGGGGGAGCTTTCTTT	.	TRBV7-8	.	TRBJ1-1
CSAEQDGILNEQFF	TGCAGCGCCGAGCAGGACGGGATCCTCAATGAGCAGTTCTTC	.	TRBV29-1	many	TRBJ2-1
CAWSPESNYGYTF	TGTGCCTGGAGTCCAGAATCTAACTATGGCTACACCTTC	.	TRBV30	.	TRBJ1-2
CASSILAGLRETQYF	TGTGCCAGTAGTATATTAGCGGGGCTACGGGAGACCCAGTACTTC	TRBD2	TRBV19	.	TRBJ2-5
CASSPRTGLSYEQYF	TGTGCCAGCAGCCCGAGAACAGGGTTATCCTACGAGCAGTACTTC	.	TRBV7-8	.	TRBJ2-7